This T cell receptor (beta chain) derives from a study of blood T cell repertoires in COVID-19 (dated by TCRdb to 2018 to 2020). At the level of the whole study: Samples covering the acute and convalescent phases of COVID-19 were provided by collaborators in the United States, Italy and Spain. The samples were drawn from two sources: the first 160 participants of the ongoing ImmuneRACE study, and 1,000 to 1,500 subjects contributed by 6 global collaborators. A freely available public database, intended as a resource for researchers studying the immune response to SARS-CoV-2, is where the repertoires were released. Deeply sampled blood TCRbeta repertoires from subjects exposed to, actively infected with, or recovered from COVID-19 were included in the dataset. The material from the prospective study consisted of cDNA or gDNA derived from T cells, B-cell-depleted T cells, or PBMCs. Where available, HLA class I and class II types were taken from metadata supplied by the sample provider and were not determined by assay-based typing. Sample metadata almost always included a de-identified subject ID, COVID-19 status, age in years and sex.

TCRbeta CDR3 regions were amplified from genomic DNA using the immunoSEQ Assay, a bias-controlled multiplex PCR. The authors processed their data as follows. The number of nucleated cells in each sample was estimated from the amplification of reference gene primers within the assay. Sequence reads were collapsed and filtered to measure the absolute abundance of every unique TCRbeta CDR3 rearrangement. For each sample, productive Simpson clonality was calculated as the square root of Simpson's diversity index across productive rearrangements. The source is immuneACCESS, and TCRdb retained only in-frame sequences with V and J called. Part of the clones is not carried over; for the studies checked, unresolved V genes explain less than half of this, and the remainder is unexplained. D and trimming come from the DNA, and the V and J calls and clone size come from that table. The sample includes about 140,000 clones, with around 73% observed a single time. 9.5% to 12% of the sample rests with the top ten.

A second Seattle source provided samples from volunteer blood donors who had recovered from COVID-19. Each collaborating institution followed its own protocols to collect whole blood in K2EDTA tubes. Collaborator samples were shipped for TCRbeta analysis as frozen whole blood, isolated PBMCs, or DNA extracted from either sample type. What the research found in general, with its limitations: Clinical and demographic metadata were provided uncurated, with the amount varying by source and participant.

Note on this clone: The antigen this receptor binds is unknown. No qualities accompany the bases; no much larger clone lies one base away. Additional DNA sequences in this sample encode the identical CDR3.

CDR1 is given as SGDLS and CDR2 as YYNGEE, both from the germline V gene. The CDR3 holds 15 amino acids from the cysteine to the phenylalanine. The sequence is cut down to CDR3 DNA, 45 bases in frame from base 1. At the junction V is shortened by 0 bases and J by 8 bases; bases outside the gene matches: 3. Sequenced: peripheral blood. The TCR originated in a man aged 55 to 70 who had recovered from COVID-19. This receptor chain uses TRBV9 and TRBJ2-1; TRBD2 agrees with 12 junctional bases. The CDR3 reads CASSVGTSGIDEQFF. Read as DNA, the sequence is TGTGCCAGCAGCGTAGGGACTAGCGGGATCGATGAGCAGTTCTTC.